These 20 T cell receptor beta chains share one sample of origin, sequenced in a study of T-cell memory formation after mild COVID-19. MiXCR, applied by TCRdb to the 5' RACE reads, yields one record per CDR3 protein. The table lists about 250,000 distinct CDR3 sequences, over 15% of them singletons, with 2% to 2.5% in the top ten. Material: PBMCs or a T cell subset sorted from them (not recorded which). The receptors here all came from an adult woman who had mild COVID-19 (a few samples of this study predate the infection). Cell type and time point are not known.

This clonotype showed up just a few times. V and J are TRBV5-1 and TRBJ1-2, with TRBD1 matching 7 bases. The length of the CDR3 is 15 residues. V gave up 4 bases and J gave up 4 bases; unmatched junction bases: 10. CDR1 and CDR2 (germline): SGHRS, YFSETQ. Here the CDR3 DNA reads TGCGCCAGCAGCCAATTGGGAACAGGGGCCTATGGCTACACCTTC. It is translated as CASSQLGTGAYGYTF.

The CDR3 loop reads CSARGAGYDQPQHF. In nucleotides, the CDR3 is TGCAGTGCTAGAGGCGCGGGGTACGATCAGCCCCAGCATTTT. The chain links TRBV20-1 to TRBJ1-5; D remains ambiguous. The ends were cut back, 1 base at V and 5 bases at J, with 12 bases in the middle. Looked up from germline, CDR1 is DFQATT and CDR2 is SNEGSKA (reference sequence). This CDR3 region has 14 residues.

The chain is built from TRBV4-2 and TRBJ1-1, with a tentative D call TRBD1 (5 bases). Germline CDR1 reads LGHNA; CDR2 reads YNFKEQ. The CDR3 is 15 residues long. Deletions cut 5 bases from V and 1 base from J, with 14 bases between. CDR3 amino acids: CASSSPGRGNTEAFF. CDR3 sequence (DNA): TGTGCCAGCAGCTCGCCCGGGAGGGGGAACACTGAAGCTTTCTTT.

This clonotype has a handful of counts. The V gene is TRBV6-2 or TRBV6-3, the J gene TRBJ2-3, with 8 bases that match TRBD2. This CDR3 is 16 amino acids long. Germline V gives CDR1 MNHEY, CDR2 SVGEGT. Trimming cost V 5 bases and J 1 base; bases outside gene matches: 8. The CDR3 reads CASSKQRELRTDTQYF. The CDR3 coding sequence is TGTGCCAGCAGTAAGCAGCGGGAGTTACGCACAGATACGCAGTATTTT.

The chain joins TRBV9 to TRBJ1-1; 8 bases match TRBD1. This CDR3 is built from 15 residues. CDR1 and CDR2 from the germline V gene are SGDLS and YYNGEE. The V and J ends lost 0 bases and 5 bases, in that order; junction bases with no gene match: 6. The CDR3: CASSVADRGGTEAFF. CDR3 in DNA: TGTGCCAGCAGCGTAGCCGACAGGGGAGGGACTGAAGCTTTCTTT.

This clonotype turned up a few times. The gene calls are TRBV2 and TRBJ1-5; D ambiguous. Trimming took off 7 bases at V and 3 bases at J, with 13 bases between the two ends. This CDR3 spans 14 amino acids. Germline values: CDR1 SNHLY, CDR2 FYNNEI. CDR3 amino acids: CASTADGVNQPQHF. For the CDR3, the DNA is TGTGCCAGCACCGCGGACGGAGTCAATCAGCCCCAGCATTTT.

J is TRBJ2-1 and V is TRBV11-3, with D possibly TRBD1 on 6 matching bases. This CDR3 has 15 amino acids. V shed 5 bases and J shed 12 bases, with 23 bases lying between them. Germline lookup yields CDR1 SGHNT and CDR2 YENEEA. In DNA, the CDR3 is TGTGCCAGCAGCCTGACAATCGGGACACCTCGTGGGCAGTTCTTC. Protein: CASSLTIGTPRGQFF.

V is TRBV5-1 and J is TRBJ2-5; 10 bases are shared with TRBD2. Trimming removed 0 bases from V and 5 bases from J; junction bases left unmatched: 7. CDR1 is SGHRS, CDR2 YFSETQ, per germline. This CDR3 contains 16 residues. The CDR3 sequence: CASSLGSGGARETQYF. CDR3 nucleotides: TGCGCCAGCAGCTTGGGAAGCGGGGGGGCCCGGGAGACCCAGTACTTC.

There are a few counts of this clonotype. The CDR3 bases are TGCGCCAGCAGCCTAGGACAGGGGACCGTTAATTCACCCCTCCACTTT. This codes for CASSLGQGTVNSPLHF. The rearrangement joins TRBV5-1 to TRBJ1-6; 9 bases align to TRBD1. The CDR3 has 16 amino acids. The trim removed 4 bases at V and 6 bases at J, leaving 8 bases unmatched. The germline gives CDR1 SGHRS, CDR2 YFSETQ. The variable domain in full, with the rest retrieved from reference TRBV5-1 and TRBJ1-6, is KAGVTQTPRYLIKTRGQQVTLSCSPISGHRSVSWYQQTPGQGLQFLFEYFSETQRNKGNFPGRFSGRQFSNSRSEMNVSTLELGDSALYLCASSLGQGTVNSPLHFGNGTRLTVT.

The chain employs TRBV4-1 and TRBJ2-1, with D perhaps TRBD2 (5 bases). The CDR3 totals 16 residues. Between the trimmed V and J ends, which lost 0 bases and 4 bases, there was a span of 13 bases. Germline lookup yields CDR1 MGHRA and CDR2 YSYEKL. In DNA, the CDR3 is TGCGCCAGCAGCCAAGACAAGAGGGCCTGGTACAATGAGCAGTTCTTC. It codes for CASSQDKRAWYNEQFF.

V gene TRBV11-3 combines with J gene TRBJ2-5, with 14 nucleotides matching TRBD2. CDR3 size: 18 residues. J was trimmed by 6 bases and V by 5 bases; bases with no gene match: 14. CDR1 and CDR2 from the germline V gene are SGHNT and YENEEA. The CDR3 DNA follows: TGTGCCAGCAGCGCCCCCGGACTAGCGGGAGGAACAGGAAAGACCCAGTACTTC. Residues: CASSAPGLAGGTGKTQYF.

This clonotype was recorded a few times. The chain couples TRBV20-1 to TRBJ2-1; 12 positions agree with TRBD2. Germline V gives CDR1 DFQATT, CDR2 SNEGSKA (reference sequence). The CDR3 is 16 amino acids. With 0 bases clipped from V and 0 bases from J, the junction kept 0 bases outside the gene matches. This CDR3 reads CSARELAGGSYNEQFF. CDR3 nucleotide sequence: TGCAGTGCTAGAGAACTAGCGGGAGGCTCCTACAATGAGCAGTTCTTC.

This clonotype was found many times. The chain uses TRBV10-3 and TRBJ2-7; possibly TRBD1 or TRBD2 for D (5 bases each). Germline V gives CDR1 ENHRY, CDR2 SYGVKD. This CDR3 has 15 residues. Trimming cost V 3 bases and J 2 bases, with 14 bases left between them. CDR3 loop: CAISDLGTFTYEQYF. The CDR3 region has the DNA TGTGCCATCAGTGATCTCGGGACCTTCACCTACGAGCAGTACTTC.

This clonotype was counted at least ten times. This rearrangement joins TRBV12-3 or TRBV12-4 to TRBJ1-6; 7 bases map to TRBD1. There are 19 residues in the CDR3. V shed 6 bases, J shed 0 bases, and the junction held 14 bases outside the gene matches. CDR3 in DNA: TGTGCCAGCAGCCAAAAAATCGGACAGGCCAGCTCCTATAATTCACCCCTCCACTTT. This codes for CASSQKIGQASSYNSPLHF.

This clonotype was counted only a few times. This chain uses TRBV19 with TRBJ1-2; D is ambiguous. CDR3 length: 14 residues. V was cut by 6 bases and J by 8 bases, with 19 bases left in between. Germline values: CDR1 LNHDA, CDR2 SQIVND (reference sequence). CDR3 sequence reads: CASSDVGRPVGYTF. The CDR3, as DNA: TGTGCCAGTAGCGATGTAGGACGACCCGTAGGCTACACCTTC. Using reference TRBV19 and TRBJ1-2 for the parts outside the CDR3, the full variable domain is DGGITQSPKYLFRKEGQNVTLSCEQNLNHDAMYWYRQDPGQGLRLIYYSQIVNDFQKGDIAEGYSVSREKKESFPLTVTSAQKNPTAFYLCASSDVGRPVGYTFGSGTRLTVV.

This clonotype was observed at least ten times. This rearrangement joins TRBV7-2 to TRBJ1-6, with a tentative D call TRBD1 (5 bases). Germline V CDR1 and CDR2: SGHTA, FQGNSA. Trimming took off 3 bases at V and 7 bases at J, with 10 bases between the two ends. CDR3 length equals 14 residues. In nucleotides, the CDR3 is TGTGCCAGCAGCTTTGGGACGGACAATTCACCCCTCCACTTT. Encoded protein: CASSFGTDNSPLHF.

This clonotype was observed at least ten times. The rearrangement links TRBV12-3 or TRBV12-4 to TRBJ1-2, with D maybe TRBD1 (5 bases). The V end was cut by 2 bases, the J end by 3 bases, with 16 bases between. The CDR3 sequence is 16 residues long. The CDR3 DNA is TGTGCCAGCAGTTTAACCCAAACGGGACCCCACTATGGCTACACCTTC. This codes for CASSLTQTGPHYGYTF.

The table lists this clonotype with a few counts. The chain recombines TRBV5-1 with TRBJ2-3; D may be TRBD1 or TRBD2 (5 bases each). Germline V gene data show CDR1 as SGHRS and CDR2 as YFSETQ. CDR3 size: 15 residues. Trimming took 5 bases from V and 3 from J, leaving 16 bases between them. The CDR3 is CASSFDSPGTDTQYF. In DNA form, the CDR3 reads TGCGCCAGCAGTTTTGACAGTCCGGGGACAGATACGCAGTATTTT.

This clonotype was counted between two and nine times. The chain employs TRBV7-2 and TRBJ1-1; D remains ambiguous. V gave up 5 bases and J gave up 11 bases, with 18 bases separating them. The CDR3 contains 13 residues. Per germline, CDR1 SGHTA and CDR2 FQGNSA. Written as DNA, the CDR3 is TGTGCCAGCAGCCCGGAGGGCGGGCAGTTGGCTTTCTTT. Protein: CASSPEGGQLAFF.

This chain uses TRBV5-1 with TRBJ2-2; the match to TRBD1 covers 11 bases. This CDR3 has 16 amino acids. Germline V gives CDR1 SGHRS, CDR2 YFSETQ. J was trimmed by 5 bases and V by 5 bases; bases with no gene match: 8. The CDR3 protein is CASRAGQGAQTGELFF. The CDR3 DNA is TGCGCCAGCAGAGCCGGACAGGGGGCGCAAACCGGGGAGCTGTTTTTT. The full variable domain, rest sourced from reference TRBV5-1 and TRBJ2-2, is KAGVTQTPRYLIKTRGQQVTLSCSPISGHRSVSWYQQTPGQGLQFLFEYFSETQRNKGNFPGRFSGRQFSNSRSEMNVSTLELGDSALYLCASRAGQGAQTGELFFGEGSRLTVL.